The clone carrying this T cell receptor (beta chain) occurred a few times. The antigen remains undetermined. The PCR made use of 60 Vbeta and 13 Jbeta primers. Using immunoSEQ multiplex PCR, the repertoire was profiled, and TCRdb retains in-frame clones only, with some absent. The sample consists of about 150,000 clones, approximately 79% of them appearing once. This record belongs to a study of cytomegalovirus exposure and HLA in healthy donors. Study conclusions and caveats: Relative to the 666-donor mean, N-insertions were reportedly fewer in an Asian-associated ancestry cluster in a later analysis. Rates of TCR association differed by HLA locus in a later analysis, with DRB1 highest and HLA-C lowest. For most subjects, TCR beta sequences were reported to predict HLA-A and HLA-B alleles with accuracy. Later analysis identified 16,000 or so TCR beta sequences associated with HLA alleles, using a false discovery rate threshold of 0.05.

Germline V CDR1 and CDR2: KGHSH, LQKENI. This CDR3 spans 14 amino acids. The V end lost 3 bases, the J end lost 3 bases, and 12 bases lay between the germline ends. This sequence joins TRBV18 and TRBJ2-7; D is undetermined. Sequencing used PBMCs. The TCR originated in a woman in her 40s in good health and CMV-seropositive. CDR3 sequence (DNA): TGTGCCAGCTCACCTGCCGATCATAGCTACGAGCAGTACTTC. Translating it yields CASSPADHSYEQYF.